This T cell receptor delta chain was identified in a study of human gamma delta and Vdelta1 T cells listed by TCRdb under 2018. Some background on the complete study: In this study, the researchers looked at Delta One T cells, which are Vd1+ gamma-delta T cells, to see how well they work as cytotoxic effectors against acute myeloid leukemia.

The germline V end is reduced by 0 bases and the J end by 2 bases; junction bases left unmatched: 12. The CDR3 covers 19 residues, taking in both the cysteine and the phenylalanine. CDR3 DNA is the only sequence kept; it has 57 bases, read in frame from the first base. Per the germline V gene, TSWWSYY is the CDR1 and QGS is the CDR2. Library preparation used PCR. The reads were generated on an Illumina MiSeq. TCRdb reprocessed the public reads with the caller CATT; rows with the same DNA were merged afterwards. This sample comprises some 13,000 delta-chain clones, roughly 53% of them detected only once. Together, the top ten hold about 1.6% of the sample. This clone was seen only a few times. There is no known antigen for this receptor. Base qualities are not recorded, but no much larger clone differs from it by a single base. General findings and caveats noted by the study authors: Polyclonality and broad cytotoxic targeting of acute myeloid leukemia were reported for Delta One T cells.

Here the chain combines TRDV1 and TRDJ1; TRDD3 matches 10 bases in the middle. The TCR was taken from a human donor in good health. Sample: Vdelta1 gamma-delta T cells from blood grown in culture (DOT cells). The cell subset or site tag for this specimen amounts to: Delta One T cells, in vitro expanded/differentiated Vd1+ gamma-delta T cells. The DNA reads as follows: TGTGCTCTTGGGGAACTAACCTACCCGGTGGGGGATACAACCGATAAACTCATCTTT. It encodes CALGELTYPVGDTTDKLIF.